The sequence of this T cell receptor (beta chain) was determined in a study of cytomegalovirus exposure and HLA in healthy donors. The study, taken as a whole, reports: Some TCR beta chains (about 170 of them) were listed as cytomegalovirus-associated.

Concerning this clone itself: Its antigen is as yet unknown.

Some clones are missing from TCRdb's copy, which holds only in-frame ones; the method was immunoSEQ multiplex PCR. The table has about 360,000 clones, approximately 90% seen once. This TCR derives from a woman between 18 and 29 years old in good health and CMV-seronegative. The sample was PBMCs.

The CDR3 reads CAISDQGGGAEEQYF. Here the CDR3 DNA reads TGTGCCATCAGTGATCAGGGAGGGGGGGCCGAGGAGCAGTACTTC. V usage is TRBV10-3 and J usage is TRBJ2-7; D might be TRBD2 (7 bases). Trimming cost V 3 bases and J 7 bases, with 19 bases left between them. The CDR3 is 15 amino acids. Germline CDR1 ENHRY, CDR2 SYGVKD.